The entry below describes one T cell receptor beta chain. Its specificity is not known. Each pre-culture CD4+ sample aimed for fewer than 250,000 T cell genomes at deep resolution. Sequenced by immunoSEQ multiplex PCR; TCRdb stores in-frame clones only, minus some. This sample has around 100,000 clones; roughly 92% occur once, and the top ten carry about 0.25%. This record comes from a study of T cell repertoires and HLA-DP antigens. About the study: DNA input averaged 218.4 ng in sorted CD137+CD4+ and roughly 1,300 ng in pre-culture CD4+. Points from the study as a whole: Previously undetected clones averaged about 35% and 50% against the two alleles respectively. Sorted CD137+ cells had clonality about 0.4 against both alloantigens, versus 0.035 to 0.05 pre-culture.

This TCR derives from a young woman in good health and CMV-seronegative. Sequenced input: CD4+ T cells from PBMCs.

The DNA for the CDR3 is TGTGCCAGCAGCTCAGAGGCCCCCGGGACAGCTAATGAAAAACTGTTTTTT. Protein: CASSSEAPGTANEKLFF. The rearrangement uses TRBV7-2 and TRBJ1-4; TRBD1 matches at 7 bases. Germline values: CDR1 SGHTA, CDR2 FQGNSA. The V and J ends lost 4 bases and 3 bases, in that order; junction bases with no gene match: 11. This CDR3 comprises 17 residues.